The next 16 T cell receptor beta chains were all read from a single sample in a study of cytomegalovirus exposure and HLA in healthy donors. The PCR contained 60 Vbeta and 13 Jbeta primers. Clones were sequenced by immunoSEQ multiplex PCR, and TCRdb holds only the in-frame ones, with some missing. The sample carries 150,000 to 200,000 clones, roughly 75% recorded once. Specimen: PBMCs. These receptors came from a middle-aged man in good health and CMV-seronegative.

J is TRBJ2-7 and V is TRBV6-1; 7 bases are shared with TRBD1. The CDR3 totals 12 residues. V lost 7 bases, J lost 5 bases, and 5 bases stayed unmatched. The germline V gene has CDR1 MNHNS and CDR2 SASEGT. CDR3 coding DNA: TGTGCCAGCACCCCTGACAGGGACGAGCAGTACTTC. This translates into CASTPDRDEQYF.

This sequence joins TRBV5-4 and TRBJ2-7; tentatively, D is TRBD1 (6 bases). Germline loops: CDR1 SGHNT, CDR2 YYREEE (reference sequence). With 10 bases removed from V and 7 bases from J, the gap between germline ends came to 21 bases. The CDR3 is 13 residues long. CDR3 sequence: CAGGDRALGEQYF. The CDR3 nucleotides are TGTGCCGGGGGCGATAGGGCGCTGGGGGAGCAGTACTTC.

The CDR3 loop is CASSLRREVDSYNEQFF. DNA for the CDR3: TGTGCCAGCAGCTTGAGGCGGGAGGTGGACTCCTACAATGAGCAGTTCTTC. V and J are TRBV7-6 and TRBJ2-1, with 8 bases matching TRBD2. Trimming removed 3 bases from V and 0 bases from J; junction bases left unmatched: 7. The germline gives CDR1 SGHVS, CDR2 FNYEAQ. The CDR3 contains 17 residues.

This clone was detected only a few times. The chain carries TRBV7-9 and TRBJ2-1; 8 nucleotides align to TRBD2. Germline V CDR1 and CDR2: SEHNR, FQNEAQ (reference sequence). V was pared by 0 bases and J by 8 bases, with 6 bases of the junction left unmatched. The CDR3 loop spans 15 amino acids. In DNA form, the CDR3 reads TGTGCCAGCAGCTTAGCCGGGACTAGGGTGGATGAGCAGTTCTTC. Protein: CASSLAGTRVDEQFF.

This clone has a handful of counts. The chain couples TRBV30 to TRBJ2-2; a weak D match, TRBD1 (6 bases). Trimming removed 7 bases at V and 2 bases at J, with 11 bases between. The CDR3 contains 13 residues. CDR1 is GTSNPN, CDR2 SVGIG, per germline (reference sequence). The CDR3 bases are TGTGCCTCGCCGGGACATAACACCGGGGAGCTGTTTTTT. Amino acids: CASPGHNTGELFF.

V usage is TRBV9 and J usage is TRBJ2-7; perhaps TRBD1 as D (6 bases). The CDR3 sequence is 15 residues long. Trimming left V 0 bases short and J 2 bases short, with 12 bases between. CDR1 is SGDLS, CDR2 YYNGEE, per germline. CDR3 sequence reads: CASSVGRDIAYEQYF. The CDR3 DNA reads TGTGCCAGCAGCGTAGGTCGGGACATTGCCTACGAGCAGTACTTC.

The chain combines TRBV7-2 with TRBJ2-1, with 14 nucleotides matching TRBD2. The junction had 7 bases not matched to a gene; V was cut back by 3 bases and J by 9 bases. CDR3 length: 16 residues. Germline V lookup: CDR1 SGHTA, CDR2 FQGNSA. In DNA, the CDR3 is TGTGCCAGCAGCTTCGAGACTAGCGGGAGGGCCGGTGAGCAGTTCTTC. It yields the protein CASSFETSGRAGEQFF.

The V gene is TRBV7-9, the J gene TRBJ1-5; TRBD1 matches at 8 bases. The CDR3 has 14 residues. Unmatched junction bases numbered 2, after V lost 5 bases and J lost 2 bases. The germline V gene encodes CDR1 SEHNR and CDR2 FQNEAQ (reference sequence). DNA for the CDR3: TGTGCCAGCAGCGCGACAGGGGGCAATCAGCCCCAGCATTTT. Translated: CASSATGGNQPQHF.

The chain joins TRBV29-1 to TRBJ2-1; 9 nucleotides align to TRBD1. The CDR3 has 15 residues. Per germline, CDR1 SQVTM and CDR2 ANQGSEA. The trim removed 5 bases at V and 2 bases at J, leaving 7 bases unmatched. The CDR3 bases are TGCAGCGTTCCCGCACAGGGGGCGACCTACAATGAGCAGTTCTTC. Protein: CSVPAQGATYNEQFF.

This sequence joins TRBV30 and TRBJ1-1; D is possibly TRBD1 (5 bases). This CDR3 comprises 18 residues. V dropped 2 bases and J dropped 7 bases, with 29 bases sitting between them. Looked up from germline, CDR1 is GTSNPN and CDR2 is SVGIG (reference sequence). Written as DNA, the CDR3 is TGTGCCTGGAGTCCGTACAACTTCGGCCTTACGGGGGGGGGTGAAGCTTTCTTT. Translated, it gives CAWSPYNFGLTGGGEAFF.

V gene TRBV2 combines with J gene TRBJ2-7; TRBD1 agrees at 10 bases. CDR1 SNHLY and CDR2 FYNNEI come from the germline V gene. Trimming cost V 8 bases and J 2 bases; bases outside gene matches: 6. This CDR3 is built from 14 residues. CDR3 residues: CASRWDRGPYEQYF. The CDR3 DNA reads as TGTGCCAGCCGGTGGGACAGGGGACCCTACGAGCAGTACTTC.

V and J are TRBV5-1 and TRBJ2-2; weak D call: TRBD1 (5 bases). The germline V and J ends were trimmed by 4 bases and 0 bases, with 10 bases remaining between them. CDR3 length equals 15 residues. The germline CDR1 and CDR2 sequences are SGHRS and YFSETQ. The CDR3 nucleotides are TGCGCCAGCAGCCCTGGGGCGCCGAACACCGGGGAGCTGTTTTTT. Amino acid sequence: CASSPGAPNTGELFF.

This clone was seen only a few times. The rearrangement links TRBV4-1 to TRBJ1-2, with 9 bases matching TRBD1. With 4 bases clipped from V and 5 bases from J, the junction kept 11 bases outside the gene matches. CDR1 and CDR2 from the germline V gene are MGHRA and YSYEKL. The CDR3 totals 16 residues. This CDR3 reads CASSPAPGQGAYGYTF. In nucleotides, the CDR3 is TGCGCCAGCAGCCCGGCACCGGGACAGGGTGCTTATGGCTACACCTTC.

This clone was observed a single time. This chain joins TRBV7-2 and TRBJ1-1; D is unresolved. This CDR3 is 14 amino acids long. Germline V gives CDR1 SGHTA, CDR2 FQGNSA. The V and J ends lost 0 bases and 1 base respectively, with 6 bases between them. The CDR3 DNA is TGTGCCAGCAGCTTAGCCTTCCCGAACACTGAAGCTTTCTTT. Its translation: CASSLAFPNTEAFF. Complete variable domain (other parts from reference TRBV7-2 and TRBJ1-1): GAGVSQSPSNKVTEKGKDVELRCDPISGHTALYWYRQSLGQGLEFLIYFQGNSAPDKSGLPSDRFSAERTGGSVSTLTIQRTQQEDSAVYLCASSLAFPNTEAFFGQGTRLTVV.

J is TRBJ2-7 and V is TRBV5-1; 11 nucleotides line up with TRBD2. The V gene end was trimmed by 0 bases and the J gene end by 0 bases; junction bases not matched to a gene: 17. The CDR3 contains 21 residues. Germline V gives CDR1 SGHRS, CDR2 YFSETQ. The CDR3 DNA reads TGCGCCAGCAGCTTGGGGGACAGAAAAAATCGACTAGCGGGGATCTCCTACGAGCAGTACTTC. Translating gives CASSLGDRKNRLAGISYEQYF.

The chain carries TRBV6-5 and TRBJ1-6; a weak D match, TRBD1 (5 bases). V lost 2 bases and J 9 bases, leaving 14 bases between the germline ends. Germline CDR1 and CDR2: MNHEY and SVGAGI. The CDR3 covers 15 residues. Written as DNA, the CDR3 is TGTGCCAGCAGTTACGCCGGGAGCCAGGGTTCACCCCTCCACTTT. It translates to CASSYAGSQGSPLHF.